These T cell receptor beta chains were read from a single sample in a study of cytomegalovirus exposure and HLA in healthy donors. TCRdb keeps only in-frame clones here, not all; method: immunoSEQ multiplex PCR. The data hold 100,000 to 150,000 clones, with about 81% observed a single time. The sequencing sample was made of PBMCs. The receptors come from a man aged 40-55 years in good health and CMV-seronegative. Each CDR3 is given with its conserved first and last residue. A D gene is named only where the DNA matches it firmly. Size tells how often a clone was seen (once, few, many) or the class of an expanded clone, and some rows leave it out.

>TRBD1|TRBV28|-|TRBJ1-5
CASRSDRVVNQPQHF
TGTGCCAGCAGATCCGACAGGGTAGTGAATCAGCCCCAGCATTTT
>TRBD2|TRBV30|few|TRBJ2-1
CAWSGAGGSQSSYNEQFF
TGTGCCTGGAGCGGAGCGGGGGGGTCCCAGAGCTCCTACAATGAGCAGTTCTTC
>-|TRBV2|-|TRBJ2-1
CASSVNEDLGGNNEQFF
TGTGCCAGCAGTGTTAATGAGGACCTTGGGGGGAACAATGAGCAGTTCTTC
>TRBD1|TRBV27|-|TRBJ2-7
CASRPGQAFLTQYF
TGTGCCAGCAGGCCGGGACAGGCGTTTCTCACCCAGTACTTC
>-|TRBV7-3|-|TRBJ2-1
CASALLANPRGNEQFF
TGTGCCAGCGCTCTCTTAGCGAACCCTCGGGGGAATGAGCAGTTCTTC
>TRBD2|TRBV7-9|-|TRBJ2-7
CASSLGGLRENEQYF
TGTGCCAGCAGCTTAGGGGGATTGCGGGAGAACGAGCAGTACTTC
>TRBD2|TRBV11-3|-|TRBJ2-1
CASSRTSNEQFF
TGTGCCAGCAGTCGGACTAGCAATGAGCAGTTCTTC
>-|TRBV7-9|-|TRBJ1-6
CASKDSNSPLHF
TGTGCCAGCAAGGACAGCAATTCACCCCTCCACTTT
>-|TRBV30|-|TRBJ2-1
CAWGVGPEGQFF
TGTGCCTGGGGTGTGGGCCCCGAGGGGCAGTTCTTC
>TRBD1|TRBV6-6|-|TRBJ1-1
CASSPGQGRTEAFF
TGTGCCAGCAGTCCCGGACAGGGAAGAACTGAAGCTTTCTTT
>-|TRBV29-1|few|TRBJ2-6
CSVGSSGANVLTF
TGCAGCGTTGGGAGTTCTGGGGCCAACGTCCTGACTTTC
>-|TRBV6-5|-|TRBJ2-1
CASSKPGLVPSEQFF
TGTGCCAGCAGTAAACCGGGACTCGTACCCAGTGAGCAGTTCTTC
>-|TRBV7-6|-|TRBJ2-5
CASSTQVLTQYF
TGTGCCAGCAGCACTCAGGTGTTAACCCAGTACTTC
>-|TRBV28|once|TRBJ2-7
CASRDGTDYEQYF
TGTGCCAGCAGGGATGGGACTGACTACGAGCAGTACTTC
>-|TRBV4-1|medium-sized|TRBJ2-3
CASSQETGSYTQYF
TGCGCCAGCAGCCAAGAAACAGGGTCCTATACGCAGTATTTT
>-|TRBV30|-|TRBJ1-5
CAWSLPGNQPQHF
TGTGCCTGGAGCCTCCCAGGCAATCAGCCCCAGCATTTT
>-|TRBV18|few|TRBJ1-1
CASSPQDSESFF
TGTGCCAGCTCACCACAGGACTCGGAGTCTTTCTTT
>-|TRBV28|-|TRBJ2-5
CASSLREPETQYF
TGTGCCAGCAGCCTGAGGGAGCCAGAGACCCAGTACTTC
>TRBD1|TRBV2|-|TRBJ2-5
CASLVDRGQETQYF
TGTGCCAGCCTGGTAGACAGGGGACAAGAGACCCAGTACTTC
>TRBD1|TRBV11-2|-|TRBJ2-7
CATARQGTGGEQYF
TGTGCCACCGCGCGACAGGGAACGGGCGGCGAGCAGTACTTC
>TRBD2|TRBV10-2|-|TRBJ2-5
CASAMGRGNQETQYF
TGCGCCAGCGCCATGGGGCGGGGGAATCAAGAGACCCAGTACTTC
>-|TRBV28|-|TRBJ1-6
CASSRRDRKPLHF
TGTGCCAGCAGCCGCAGGGATCGTAAACCCCTCCACTTT
>TRBD2|TRBV5-1|once|TRBJ2-7
CASSLTSGYEQYF
TGCGCCAGCAGCTTGACTAGCGGTTACGAGCAGTACTTC
>TRBD1|TRBV6-5|-|TRBJ2-3
CASKTGALTDTQYF
TGTGCCAGCAAGACAGGGGCCCTAACAGATACGCAGTATTTT